The 5 T cell receptor beta chains listed next were all sequenced from one sample in a study of blood T cell repertoires in COVID-19. Assay: immunoSEQ multiplex PCR; the TCRdb copy retains only in-frame clones and omits some. The data hold over 150,000 clones, with more than 70% observed a single time. What was sequenced was peripheral blood. The receptor source for this set is a man aged 18 to 29 with active or convalescent COVID-19.

This sequence joins TRBV4-1 and TRBJ1-2; D may be TRBD1 (5 bases). V shed 4 bases and J shed 5 bases, with 14 bases lying between them. The CDR3 contains 14 residues. Germline CDR1 is MGHRA and CDR2 is YSYEKL. DNA for the CDR3: TGCGCCAGCAGCCCGCGTGGGGCAGGTTATGGCTACACCTTC. Its translation is CASSPRGAGYGYTF.

This clone was picked up one time. The chain combines TRBV5-8 with TRBJ1-3, with a weak D call TRBD1 (5 bases). This CDR3 is 15 amino acids long. The V gene lost 2 bases and the J gene lost 5 bases, with 14 bases spanning the gap. Germline V lookup: CDR1 SGHTS, CDR2 YDEGEE. The CDR3 loop is CASSFLRAIRNTIYF. In DNA, the CDR3 is TGTGCCAGCAGCTTTCTCAGGGCCATTCGAAACACCATATATTTT.

In its sample, this clone was seen a few times. The chain carries TRBV2 and TRBJ1-5; 7 positions match TRBD1. V shed 6 bases, J shed 9 bases, and the junction held 8 bases outside the gene matches. Germline CDR1 reads SNHLY; CDR2 reads FYNNEI. The length of the CDR3 is 13 residues. CDR3 protein: CASRQVTGSPQHF. CDR3 bases: TGTGCCAGCAGGCAAGTGACAGGGTCGCCCCAGCATTTT.

This chain links TRBV3-1 (or the pseudogene TRBV3-2) with TRBJ2-1, with 8 positions matching TRBD1. Germline trimming cut 8 bases from V and 4 bases from J; bases unmatched to any gene: 10. The CDR3 is made up of 15 amino acids. CDR1 and CDR2 from the germline V gene are LGHDT and YNNKEL (reference sequence). CDR3: CASQLDRGGYNEQFF. In DNA form, the CDR3 reads TGTGCCAGCCAGCTTGACAGGGGTGGATACAATGAGCAGTTCTTC.

The CDR3 spells CASATGPNTEAFF. CDR3 DNA sequence: TGTGCCAGCGCCACAGGGCCGAACACTGAAGCTTTCTTT. The V call is TRBV18, the J call TRBJ1-1, with D possibly being TRBD1 (6 bases). V dropped 8 bases and J dropped 1 base, with 11 bases sitting between them. Germline CDR1 and CDR2: KGHSH and LQKENI. This CDR3 has 13 residues.